This T cell receptor (beta chain) was recovered during a study of technical replicates of blood from a handful of donors. This CDR3 comprises 14 residues. Germline CDR1 and CDR2: SGHRS and YFSETQ. The V and J ends lost 0 bases and 8 bases respectively, with 12 bases between them. The protocol was immunoSEQ multiplex PCR, while the TCRdb copy is restricted to in-frame clones and leaves out a portion. The profile covers around 80,000 clones, with about 98% appearing a single time and approximately 0.15% taken by the ten largest. The sequenced sample was T cells isolated from PBMCs. The rearrangement uses TRBV5-1 and TRBJ2-1; weak D call: TRBD1 (6 bases). This sequence was found in a human donor in good health. CDR3 in amino acids: CASSLVQGFDEQFF. The CDR3 DNA reads as TGCGCCAGCAGCTTGGTACAGGGCTTCGATGAGCAGTTCTTC.